What follows are 22 T cell receptor beta chains derived from one specimen sequenced in a study of shared clonotypes between healthy human individuals. Measured with immunoSEQ multiplex PCR; TCRdb has only the in-frame clones, and not every one. The sample yields 2 million or so clones, roughly 94% seen once. The specimen was naive CD4+ T cells sorted from blood. Indicated subset: CD45RA+ positively selected. These receptors originate from a man aged 18-30 years in good health.

The chain employs TRBV6-6 and TRBJ2-3; D not certain. Germline lookup yields CDR1 MNHNY and CDR2 SVGAGI (reference sequence). V lost 6 bases to trimming and J lost 2 bases, with 18 bases between them. The CDR3 length is 16 residues. The CDR3 nucleotides are TGTGCCAGCAGCAACGGAAGAACCCCCGCCACAGATACGCAGTATTTT. Translation: CASSNGRTPATDTQYF.

Of note for this clone: Within the sample, other DNA sequences also encode this same CDR3. V and J are TRBV2 and TRBJ1-4; no clear D gene. Germline V gene lookup returns CDR1 SNHLY and CDR2 FYNNEI. The CDR3 contains 15 residues. V dropped 2 bases and J dropped 5 bases, with 12 bases sitting between them. This CDR3 reads CASSETGTENEKLFF. CDR3 sequence (DNA): TGTGCCAGCAGTGAAACGGGAACAGAAAATGAAAAACTGTTTTTT. The full variable domain, its missing parts supplied by reference TRBV2 and TRBJ1-4, is EPEVTQTPSHQVTQMGQEVILRCVPISNHLYFYWYRQILGQKVEFLVSFYNNEISEKSEIFDDQFSVERPDGSNFTLKIRSTKLEDSAMYFCASSETGTENEKLFFGSGTQLSVL.

This clone was seen once. This chain links TRBV14 with TRBJ1-3, with D tentatively TRBD1 (6 bases). The CDR3 spans 15 residues. Per the germline V gene, CDR1 is SGHDN and CDR2 is FVKESK. Deletions cut 4 bases from V and 4 bases from J, with 14 bases between. The chain's CDR3 is CASSPRGKAGNTIYF. The DNA for the CDR3 is TGTGCCAGCAGCCCCAGGGGAAAAGCCGGAAACACCATATATTTT.

The chain uses TRBV10-3 and TRBJ1-6; 7 bases line up with TRBD1. V lost 7 bases to trimming and J lost 13 bases; unmatched junction nucleotides: 7. In germline, CDR1 is ENHRY, CDR2 SYGVKD. The CDR3 covers 12 residues. The CDR3 nucleotides read TGTGCCATCAAGGGACAGACGGTGCCCCTCCACTTT. Protein product: CAIKGQTVPLHF.

This sequence joins TRBV11-2 and TRBJ2-7; maybe TRBD1 (5 bases). Germline-derived CDR1 and CDR2 are SGHAT and FQNNGV. V dropped 3 bases and J dropped 4 bases, with 13 bases sitting between them. The CDR3 has 14 residues. This chain's CDR3 is CASSLGLIGYEQYF. For the CDR3, the DNA is TGTGCCAGCAGCTTGGGGCTGATCGGGTACGAGCAGTACTTC.

This rearrangement joins TRBV19 to TRBJ1-5; D is uncertain. The CDR3 loop spans 17 amino acids. The V gene lost 0 bases and the J gene lost 2 bases, with 14 bases spanning the gap. Germline CDR1 LNHDA, CDR2 SQIVND (reference sequence). In nucleotides, the CDR3 is TGTGCCAGTAGTATAGATGTGGCCTCGGGAGGCAATCAGCCCCAGCATTTT. Its protein is CASSIDVASGGNQPQHF. Together with reference TRBV19 and TRBJ1-5, the CDR3 gives the full variable domain: DGGITQSPKYLFRKEGQNVTLSCEQNLNHDAMYWYRQDPGQGLRLIYYSQIVNDFQKGDIAEGYSVSREKKESFPLTVTSAQKNPTAFYLCASSIDVASGGNQPQHFGDGTRLSIL.

This chain links TRBV30 with TRBJ1-1; 8 positions match TRBD1. The CDR3 extends over 11 amino acids. CDR1 and CDR2 from the germline V gene are GTSNPN and SVGIG (reference sequence). Trimming cost V 3 bases and J 14 bases; bases outside gene matches: 8. The CDR3 DNA follows: TGTGCCTGGAGCGAAACGACAGGGGCGTTCTTT. Translated: CAWSETTGAFF.

The chain recombines TRBV7-9 with TRBJ1-4, with D perhaps TRBD1 (6 bases). Germline assignment: CDR1 SEHNR and CDR2 FQNEAQ (reference sequence). This CDR3 has 16 residues. The V gene lost 1 base and the J gene lost 4 bases, with 13 bases spanning the gap. CDR3: CASSLEGQLLNEKLFF. The DNA of the CDR3 is TGTGCCAGCAGCTTAGAGGGACAACTGCTTAATGAAAAACTGTTTTTT.

In this sample, this clone turned up once. The germline gene is not matched at one end of the junction; a read error may be the cause. The V and J genes are TRBV10-1 and TRBJ2-7; D unresolved. Germline V gives CDR1 WNHNN, CDR2 SYGVQD (reference sequence). The CDR3 extends over 10 amino acids. This CDR3 reads CASSARCSEF. The CDR3 region has the DNA TGCGCCAGCAGTGCTCGCTGTTCGGAATTC.

V is TRBV19 and J is TRBJ1-5; 9 positions agree with TRBD1. Germline CDR1 is LNHDA and CDR2 is SQIVND (reference sequence). The CDR3 length is 17 residues. V dropped 6 bases and J dropped 0; count of bases not matched to a gene: 9. The chain's CDR3 is CASRSGTGTYSNQPQHF. For the CDR3, the DNA is TGTGCCAGTAGATCGGGGACAGGGACATATAGCAATCAGCCCCAGCATTTT. Combining the CDR3 with reference TRBV19 and TRBJ1-5 gives the whole variable domain DGGITQSPKYLFRKEGQNVTLSCEQNLNHDAMYWYRQDPGQGLRLIYYSQIVNDFQKGDIAEGYSVSREKKESFPLTVTSAQKNPTAFYLCASRSGTGTYSNQPQHFGDGTRLSIL.

The rearrangement joins TRBV5-6 to TRBJ1-6; no reliable D call. V was clipped by 0 bases and J by 5 bases, with 6 bases between them. This CDR3 is 14 amino acids long. The V gene's germline CDR1 is SGHDT and CDR2 YYEEEE. CDR3 sequence reads: CASSLGGNNSPLHF. The CDR3 DNA sequence: TGTGCCAGCAGCTTGGGCGGGAATAATTCACCCCTCCACTTT.

This clone appeared a single time. The rearrangement uses TRBV28 and TRBJ1-4, with D hard to call. Between the trimmed V and J ends, which lost 1 base and 8 bases, there was a span of 20 bases. There are 17 residues in the CDR3. The germline gives CDR1 MDHEN, CDR2 SYDVKM. CDR3 in amino acids: CASSLFQPGGRKEKLFF. DNA of the CDR3: TGTGCCAGCAGTTTATTCCAGCCAGGCGGCAGGAAGGAAAAACTGTTTTTT.

The chain links TRBV27 to TRBJ1-1; tentative D call: TRBD1 (6 bases). CDR3 length: 14 amino acids. Germline CDR1 and CDR2: MNHEY and SMNVEV (reference sequence). V lost 5 bases and J lost 7, with 17 bases in between. This chain's CDR3 is CASSPRYGGDEAFF. CDR3 DNA: TGTGCCAGCAGTCCCCGTTATGGGGGCGATGAAGCTTTCTTT.

A note on this clone: Other nucleotide sequences in the sample specify the same CDR3. V usage is TRBV20-1 and J usage is TRBJ2-5, with D perhaps matching TRBD2 (5 bases). This CDR3 has 11 amino acids. Germline CDR1 is DFQATT and CDR2 is SNEGSKA (reference sequence). Trimming took 3 bases from V and 5 from J, leaving 7 bases between them. CDR3 loop: CSASSAETQYF. In DNA, the CDR3 is TGCAGTGCTAGTAGCGCTGAGACCCAGTACTTC.

CDR3 sequence reads: CASSLDRGLPEAFF. DNA of the CDR3: TGTGCCAGCAGCCTGGACAGGGGCCTTCCTGAAGCTTTCTTT. The rearrangement joins TRBV7-2 to TRBJ1-1; 9 bases agree with TRBD1. CDR3 length: 14 amino acids. Germline CDR1 reads SGHTA; CDR2 reads FQGNSA. The trim removed 5 bases at V and 6 bases at J, leaving 7 bases unmatched.

The chain uses TRBV30 and TRBJ2-3; perhaps TRBD1 as D (5 bases). V gave up 1 base and J gave up 1 base, with 9 bases separating them. CDR1 is GTSNPN and CDR2 is SVGIG in the germline V gene (reference sequence). The CDR3 has 14 amino acids. CDR3 bases: TGTGCCTGGAGTGGGACACCCCGCACAGATACGCAGTATTTT. Protein sequence: CAWSGTPRTDTQYF.

V usage is TRBV9 and J usage is TRBJ2-2; possibly TRBD1 for D (5 bases). CDR3 size: 14 residues. Trimming took 0 bases from V and 7 from J, leaving 10 bases between them. The germline V gene encodes CDR1 SGDLS and CDR2 YYNGEE. The CDR3 loop reads CASSVDRTIGELFF. CDR3 DNA sequence: TGTGCCAGCAGCGTAGACAGGACAATCGGGGAGCTGTTTTTT.

The rearrangement uses TRBV6-1 and TRBJ1-6, with D tentatively TRBD1 (6 bases). Germline loops: CDR1 MNHNS, CDR2 SASEGT. The V end lost 2 bases, the J end lost 6 bases, and 14 bases lay between the germline ends. The CDR3 is 16 amino acids. DNA for the CDR3: TGTGCCAGCAGTGAACTCCGGACAGAGATTAATTCACCCCTCCACTTT. Translation gives CASSELRTEINSPLHF.

The table lists this clone with a count of one. Other nucleotide sequences in the sample specify the same CDR3. The V call is TRBV6-5, the J call TRBJ2-5; D possibly corresponds to TRBD1 (6 bases). Trimming left V 7 bases short and J 5 bases short, with 8 bases between. Germline assignment: CDR1 MNHEY and CDR2 SVGAGI. The CDR3 is 11 amino acids. The CDR3 bases are TGTGCCAGCACCCAGGGGGAGACCCAGTACTTC. Protein product: CASTQGETQYF.

This chain connects TRBV30 to TRBJ1-4, with a possible D match to TRBD1 (5 bases). V lost 3 bases and J 6 bases, leaving 11 bases between the germline ends. Germline loops: CDR1 GTSNPN, CDR2 SVGIG (reference sequence). The CDR3 spans 13 residues. The CDR3 sequence is CAWRGGYYEKLFF. The CDR3 bases are TGTGCCTGGAGGGGGGGATACTATGAAAAACTGTTTTTT. Looking up the rest from reference TRBV30 and TRBJ1-4 gives the full variable domain: SQTIHQWPATLVQPVGSPLSLECTVEGTSNPNLYWYRQAAGRGLQLLFYSVGIGQISSEVPQNLSASRPQDRQFILSSKKLLLSDSGFYLCAWRGGYYEKLFFGSGTQLSVL.

This chain joins TRBV7-2 and TRBJ1-6; D is uncertain. This CDR3 contains 15 residues. With 0 bases removed from V and 5 bases from J, the gap between germline ends came to 8 bases. CDR1 and CDR2 (germline): SGHTA, FQGNSA. The CDR3 DNA follows: TGTGCCAGCAGCTTAGCCAACAGCGATAATTCACCCCTCCACTTT. Translation gives CASSLANSDNSPLHF.

This sequence joins TRBV7-3 and TRBJ2-5, with 12 bases matching TRBD2. J gave up 5 bases and V 5 bases, and 6 bases lay outside the gene matches. Germline CDR1 and CDR2: SGHTA and FQGTGA. The CDR3 loop spans 15 amino acids. CDR3 sequence reads: CASSQRLAGVETQYF. CDR3 sequence (DNA): TGTGCCAGCAGCCAACGACTAGCGGGGGTGGAGACCCAGTACTTC.